This TCR beta chain was captured in a study of technical replicates of blood from a handful of donors. The V segment lost 4 bases and the J segment 5 bases; nucleotides outside the gene matches: 8. From germline, CDR1 is LNHDA and CDR2 SQIVND (reference sequence). The CDR3 is 15 residues long. This table comes from immunoSEQ multiplex PCR, and its TCRdb copy is limited to in-frame clones, with some not included. The table includes around 71,000 clones, roughly 92% detected once. The TCR originated in a human donor in good health. Sample: T cells isolated from PBMCs. V is TRBV19 and J is TRBJ2-1; 7 bases fit TRBD1. CDR3 coding DNA: TGTGCCAGTAGTAGGGCCGGGACAGCTAACAATGAGCAGTTCTTC. Translating gives CASSRAGTANNEQFF.